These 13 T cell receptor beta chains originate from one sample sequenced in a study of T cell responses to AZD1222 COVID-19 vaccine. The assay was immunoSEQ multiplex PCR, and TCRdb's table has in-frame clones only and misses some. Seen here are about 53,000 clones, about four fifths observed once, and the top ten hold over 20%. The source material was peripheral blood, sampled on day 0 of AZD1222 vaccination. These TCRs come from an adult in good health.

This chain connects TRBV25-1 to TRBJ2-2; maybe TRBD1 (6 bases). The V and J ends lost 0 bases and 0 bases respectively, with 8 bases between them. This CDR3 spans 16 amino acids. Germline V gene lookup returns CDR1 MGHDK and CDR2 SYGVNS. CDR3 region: CASSEYGTSNTGELFF. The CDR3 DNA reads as TGTGCCAGCAGTGAATACGGGACATCGAACACCGGGGAGCTGTTTTTT.

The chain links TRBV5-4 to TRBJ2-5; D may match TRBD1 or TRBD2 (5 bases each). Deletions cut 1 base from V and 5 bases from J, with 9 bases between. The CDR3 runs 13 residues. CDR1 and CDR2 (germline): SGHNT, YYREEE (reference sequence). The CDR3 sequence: CASSLWDRETQYF. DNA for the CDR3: TGTGCCAGCAGCTTGTGGGACCGGGAGACCCAGTACTTC.

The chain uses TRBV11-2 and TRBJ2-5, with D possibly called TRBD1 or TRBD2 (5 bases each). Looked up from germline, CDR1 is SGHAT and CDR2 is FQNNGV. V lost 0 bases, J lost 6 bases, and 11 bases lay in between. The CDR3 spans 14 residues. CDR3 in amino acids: CASSLDRRGQTQYF. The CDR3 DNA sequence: TGTGCCAGCAGCTTAGATCGTAGGGGACAGACCCAGTACTTC.

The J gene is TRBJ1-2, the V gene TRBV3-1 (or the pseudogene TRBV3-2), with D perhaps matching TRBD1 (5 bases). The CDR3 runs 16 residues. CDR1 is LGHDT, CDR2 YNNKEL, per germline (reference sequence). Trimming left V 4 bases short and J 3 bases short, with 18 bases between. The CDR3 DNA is TGTGCCAGCAGCCCGAGCCGGACCAGGGTGGACTATGGCTACACCTTC. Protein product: CASSPSRTRVDYGYTF.

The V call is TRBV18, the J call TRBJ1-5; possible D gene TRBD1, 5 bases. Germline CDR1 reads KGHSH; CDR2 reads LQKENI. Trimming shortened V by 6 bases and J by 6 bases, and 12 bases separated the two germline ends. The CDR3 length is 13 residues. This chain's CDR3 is CASSRGGSQPQHF. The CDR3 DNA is TGTGCCAGCTCGCGGGGGGGTTCTCAGCCCCAGCATTTT.

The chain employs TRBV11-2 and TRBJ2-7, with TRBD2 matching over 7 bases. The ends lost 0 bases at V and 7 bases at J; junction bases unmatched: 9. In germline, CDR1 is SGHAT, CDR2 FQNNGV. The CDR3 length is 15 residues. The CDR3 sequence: CASSLDRAGSVEQYF. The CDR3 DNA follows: TGTGCCAGCAGCTTAGATCGAGCGGGGAGTGTAGAGCAGTACTTC. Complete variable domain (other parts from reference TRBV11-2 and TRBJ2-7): EAGVAQSPRYKIIEKRQSVAFWCNPISGHATLYWYQQILGQGPKLLIQFQNNGVVDDSQLPKDRFSAERLKGVDSTLKIQPAKLEDSAVYLCASSLDRAGSVEQYFGPGTRLTVT.

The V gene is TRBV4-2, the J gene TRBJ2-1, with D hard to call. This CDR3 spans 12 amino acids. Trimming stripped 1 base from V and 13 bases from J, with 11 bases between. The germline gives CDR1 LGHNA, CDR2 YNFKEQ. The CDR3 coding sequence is TGTGCCAGCAGCCAAGCCGACTCTCCCCAGTTCTTC. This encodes CASSQADSPQFF.

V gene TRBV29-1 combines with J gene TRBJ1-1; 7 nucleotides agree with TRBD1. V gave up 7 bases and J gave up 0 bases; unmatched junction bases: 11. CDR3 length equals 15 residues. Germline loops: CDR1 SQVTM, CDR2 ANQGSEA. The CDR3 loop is CSAADRDPMNTEAFF. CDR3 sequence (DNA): TGCAGCGCCGCAGACAGGGATCCAATGAACACTGAAGCTTTCTTT.

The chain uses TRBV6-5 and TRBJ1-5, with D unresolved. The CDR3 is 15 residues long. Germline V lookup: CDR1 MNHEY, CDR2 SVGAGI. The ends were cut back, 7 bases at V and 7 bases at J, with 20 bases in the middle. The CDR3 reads CASNSGPLSGQPQHF. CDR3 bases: TGTGCCAGCAACTCCGGACCCCTTAGTGGACAGCCCCAGCATTTT.

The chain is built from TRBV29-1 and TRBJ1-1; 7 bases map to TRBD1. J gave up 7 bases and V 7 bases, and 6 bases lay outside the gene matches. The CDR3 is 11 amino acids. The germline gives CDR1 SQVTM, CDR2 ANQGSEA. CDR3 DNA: TGCAGCGCCGCGACAGGGTATGAAGCTTTCTTT. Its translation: CSAATGYEAFF.

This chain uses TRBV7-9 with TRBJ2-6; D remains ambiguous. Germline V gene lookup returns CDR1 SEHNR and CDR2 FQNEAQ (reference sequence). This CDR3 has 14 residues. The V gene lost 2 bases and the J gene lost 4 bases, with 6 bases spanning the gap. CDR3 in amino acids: CASSLTRGANVLTF. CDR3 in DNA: TGTGCCAGCAGCTTAACGCGAGGGGCCAACGTCCTGACTTTC.

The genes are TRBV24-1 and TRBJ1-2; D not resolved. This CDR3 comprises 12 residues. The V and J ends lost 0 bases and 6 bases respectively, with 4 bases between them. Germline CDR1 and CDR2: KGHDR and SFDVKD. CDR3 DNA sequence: TGTGCCACCAGTGATTTGCTCGATGGCTACACCTTC. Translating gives CATSDLLDGYTF.

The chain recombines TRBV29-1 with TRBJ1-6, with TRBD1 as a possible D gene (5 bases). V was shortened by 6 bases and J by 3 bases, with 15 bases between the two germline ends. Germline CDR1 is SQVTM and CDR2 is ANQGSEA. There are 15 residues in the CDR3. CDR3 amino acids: CSVRYTGDYNSPLHF. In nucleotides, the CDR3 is TGCAGCGTACGATATACAGGAGACTATAATTCACCCCTCCACTTT.